The 22 T cell receptor beta chains below were found in one sample sequenced in a study of regulatory T cells in long-lasting Graves disease. Indicated time point: newly diagnosed GD, antithyroid drugs for less than 3 months. Isolated PBMC RNA provided the starting material for the TCR library. For TCR beta, libraries came from iRepertoire HTBI primers and Arm-PCR of CDR3 regions. Each CDR3 protein gets one entry after TCRdb re-called the multiplex PCR reads with MiXCR. The sample gives 350,000 to 500,000 distinct CDR3 sequences, roughly 15% of which show up once; around 10% is in the top ten. The data were also submitted as part of a second study, on T cells in Graves' hyperthyroidism and ophthalmopathy.

Specimen: peripheral blood mononuclear cells (PBMCs), collected at new diagnosis, from a patient treated with antithyroid drugs. The receptors stem from a woman aged 30 to 39 with Graves disease.

Comments on this clonotype: A read error likely explains this, since a far larger clone differs by one base. This sequence joins TRBV2 and TRBJ2-7, with D possibly being TRBD1 (6 bases). V lost 7 bases, J lost 2 bases, and 18 bases lay in between. Germline V gene data show CDR1 as SNHLY and CDR2 as FYNNEI. This CDR3 region has 15 residues. CDR3 in DNA: TGTGCCAGCATCGCACAGGGCTTTCGGGCCTACGAGCAGTACTTC. Its translation: CASIAQGFRAYEQYF.

Of note for this clonotype: This clone may be a read error of a much larger clone one base away. The V and J genes are TRBV6-6 and TRBJ1-1, with D maybe TRBD1 (5 bases). Trimming cost V 0 bases and J 5 bases, with 13 bases left between them. CDR3 size: 15 residues. In germline, CDR1 is MNHNY, CDR2 SVGAGI (reference sequence). The CDR3 DNA sequence: TGTGCCAGCAGTTACTCCATAAGGGGACGGACTGAAGCTTTCTTT. Translation: CASSYSIRGRTEAFF.

This clonotype showed up just a few times. The chain combines TRBV4-1 with TRBJ2-3; TRBD2 is a possible D gene (6 bases). Germline values: CDR1 MGHRA, CDR2 YSYEKL. This CDR3 region has 14 residues. With 3 bases removed from V and 4 bases from J, the gap between germline ends came to 11 bases. CDR3 sequence: CASSQMGGADTQYF. In DNA form, the CDR3 reads TGCGCCAGCAGCCAGATGGGGGGTGCAGATACGCAGTATTTT.

This CDR3 is CASSLTSVETQYF. The CDR3 DNA follows: TGTGCCAGCAGTTTAACCTCTGTTGAGACCCAGTACTTC. The J gene is TRBJ2-5, the V gene TRBV12-3 or TRBV12-4; unclear D gene. This CDR3 is 13 amino acids long. Trimming removed 2 bases from V and 5 bases from J, with 9 bases in between.

The V gene is TRBV20-1, the J gene TRBJ1-4, with D perhaps TRBD1 (5 bases). The CDR3 runs 13 residues. V gave up 1 base and J gave up 7 bases, with 10 bases separating them. The germline CDR1 and CDR2 sequences are DFQATT and SNEGSKA (reference sequence). This chain's CDR3 is CSARGGQGEKLFF. Written as DNA, the CDR3 is TGCAGTGCTAGAGGCGGGCAGGGTGAAAAACTGTTTTTT.

This clonotype was picked up many times. This chain uses TRBV28 with TRBJ2-2, with a tentative D call TRBD2 (7 bases). The CDR3 has 13 amino acids. The V gene's germline CDR1 is MDHEN and CDR2 SYDVKM. Trimming removed 8 bases at V and 7 bases at J, with 14 bases between. CDR3 region: CASRRGGGGELFF. The CDR3 coding sequence is TGTGCCAGCCGCCGGGGAGGGGGCGGGGAGCTGTTTTTT. The complete variable domain, with remaining parts taken from reference TRBV28 and TRBJ2-2, reads DVKVTQSSRYLVKRTGEKVFLECVQDMDHENMFWYRQDPGLGLRLIYFSYDVKMKEKGDIPEGYSVSREKKERFSLILESASTNQTSMYLCASRRGGGGELFFGEGSRLTVL.

This chain links TRBV7-9 with TRBJ2-1, with TRBD1 identical over 10 bases. The CDR3 length is 12 residues. The trim removed 3 bases at V and 15 bases at J, leaving 5 bases unmatched. Germline loops: CDR1 SEHNR, CDR2 FQNEAQ (reference sequence). This CDR3 reads CASSFGTGVAFF. The DNA of the CDR3 is TGTGCCAGCAGCTTCGGGACAGGGGTGGCGTTCTTC.

The sample holds many counts of this clonotype. The chain links TRBV6-1 to TRBJ2-1; 9 positions match TRBD1. V trimming: 3 bases; J trimming: 15 bases; junction bases outside the gene matches: 15. Germline V gene data show CDR1 as MNHNS and CDR2 as SASEGT. CDR3 length: 15 amino acids. The DNA for the CDR3 is TGTGCCAGCAGTGAGCTGGTACAGGGGGCCCCGCCGCGGTTCTTC. Translation gives CASSELVQGAPPRFF.

The sample holds many counts of this clonotype. This chain joins TRBV6-5 and TRBJ1-5; the D is unclear. This CDR3 region has 17 residues. CDR1 is MNHEY, CDR2 SVGAGI, per germline. The V gene lost 1 base and the J gene lost 0 bases, with 13 bases spanning the gap. The CDR3 nucleotides are TGTGCCAGCAGTTACTTGCCAGGCGGGGTTAGCAATCAGCCCCAGCATTTT. Translating gives CASSYLPGGVSNQPQHF.

This clonotype was observed many times. The chain joins TRBV2 to TRBJ1-5; perhaps TRBD1 as D (6 bases). Between the trimmed V and J ends, which lost 5 bases and 0 bases, there was a span of 8 bases. This CDR3 region has 14 residues. Germline CDR1 reads SNHLY; CDR2 reads FYNNEI. DNA for the CDR3: TGTGCCAGCAGTTGGGGGGCTAGCAATCAGCCCCAGCATTTT. Translated: CASSWGASNQPQHF.

This clonotype was observed many times. The chain combines TRBV20-1 with TRBJ1-1; D unresolved. V lost 6 bases and J lost 1, with 18 bases in between. The CDR3 contains 15 residues. Looked up from germline, CDR1 is DFQATT and CDR2 is SNEGSKA (reference sequence). The CDR3 here is CSALEQYSGNTEAFF. For the CDR3, the DNA is TGCAGTGCCCTAGAGCAATACTCTGGGAACACTGAAGCTTTCTTT.

At least ten counts were recorded for this clonotype. This chain joins TRBV7-6 and TRBJ2-7, with D tentatively TRBD2 (5 bases). Deletions cut 4 bases from V and 3 bases from J, with 13 bases between. The length of the CDR3 is 14 residues. The germline gives CDR1 SGHVS, CDR2 FNYEAQ. The CDR3: CASSSPGIRYEQYF. In DNA form, the CDR3 reads TGTGCCAGCAGCTCCCCCGGGATCCGCTACGAGCAGTACTTC.

In its sample, this clonotype was seen a few times. The chain links TRBV7-8 to TRBJ1-6; maybe TRBD1 (5 bases). The V gene lost 6 bases and the J gene lost 4 bases, with 10 bases spanning the gap. Germline assignment: CDR1 SGHVS and CDR2 FQNEAQ. This CDR3 comprises 14 residues. As DNA, the CDR3 is TGTGCCAGCAGTCTAGGGACTTATAATTCACCCCTCCACTTT. Protein product: CASSLGTYNSPLHF.

This clonotype has a count of ten or more. The V and J genes are TRBV6-1 and TRBJ2-4, with 7 bases aligning to TRBD2. Unmatched junction bases numbered 4, after V lost 7 bases and J lost 7 bases. This CDR3 region has 12 residues. Germline CDR1 MNHNS, CDR2 SASEGT. The CDR3 DNA is TGTGCCAGCACCGTGGGGGGGAACATTCAGTACTTC. It is translated as CASTVGGNIQYF.

Details on this clonotype: This could be a read error, since a much larger clone is one nucleotide away. V gene TRBV6-1 combines with J gene TRBJ1-5; the match to TRBD1 covers 7 bases. With 7 bases clipped from V and 0 bases from J, the junction kept 3 bases outside the gene matches. Germline-derived CDR1 and CDR2 are MNHNS and SASEGT. The CDR3 has 14 residues. The CDR3 loop reads CASNNRGSNQPQHF. DNA of the CDR3: TGTGCCAGCAATAACAGGGGTAGCAATCAGCCCCAGCATTTT.

The J gene is TRBJ2-1, the V gene TRBV2; 7 bases line up with TRBD2. The CDR3 is 17 residues long. The V gene end was trimmed by 4 bases and the J gene end by 6 bases; junction bases not matched to a gene: 15. The germline V gene has CDR1 SNHLY and CDR2 FYNNEI. Here the CDR3 reads CASSVFRRAGSPNEQFF. In DNA, the CDR3 is TGTGCCAGCAGTGTTTTTAGGCGAGCGGGATCCCCCAATGAGCAGTTCTTC.

This clonotype came up many times. DNA for the CDR3: TGTGCCAGCGGCTCACCGGGACTAGCGGATGGTCCGGATACGCAGTATTTT. Translating it yields CASGSPGLADGPDTQYF. This chain joins TRBV28 and TRBJ2-3, with 11 nucleotides matching TRBD2. CDR3 size: 17 residues. In germline, CDR1 is MDHEN, CDR2 SYDVKM. The V gene end was trimmed by 8 bases and the J gene end by 6 bases; junction bases not matched to a gene: 16.

This clonotype was observed a handful of times. The rearrangement joins TRBV9 to TRBJ2-1, with 10 positions matching TRBD2. Germline V gene lookup returns CDR1 SGDLS and CDR2 YYNGEE. V gave up 4 bases and J gave up 6 bases; unmatched junction bases: 7. This CDR3 spans 15 amino acids. This CDR3 is CASSSRGLATNEQFF. In DNA form, the CDR3 reads TGTGCCAGCAGCTCCCGGGGACTAGCGACCAATGAGCAGTTCTTC.

This rearrangement joins TRBV5-4 to TRBJ2-1, with 8 positions matching TRBD2. Germline CDR1 is SGHNT and CDR2 is YYREEE (reference sequence). The J segment lost 6 bases and the V segment lost 2 bases, leaving 10 bases of the junction unmatched. This CDR3 is built from 16 residues. CDR3 sequence: CASSFQLTGGGNEQFF. The DNA for the CDR3 is TGTGCCAGCAGCTTCCAGCTCACCGGGGGGGGCAATGAGCAGTTCTTC.

This clonotype occurred many times. The CDR3 DNA is TGTGCCATCAGCTTTCTCGGGGGGCAAGAGACCCAGTACTTC. It specifies CAISFLGGQETQYF. V gene TRBV10-3 combines with J gene TRBJ2-5; 7 positions agree with TRBD2. J was trimmed by 2 bases and V by 6 bases; bases with no gene match: 6. The CDR3 is 14 residues long. CDR1 is ENHRY, CDR2 SYGVKD, per germline.

The sample holds many counts of this clonotype. The V gene is TRBV28, the J gene TRBJ2-7; 8 bases match TRBD2. V shed 6 bases, J shed 9 bases, and the junction held 13 bases outside the gene matches. There are 14 residues in the CDR3. Germline loops: CDR1 MDHEN, CDR2 SYDVKM. The CDR3 coding sequence is TGTGCCAGCAGACAGACTAGCGTTACTCCTGGGCAGTACTTC. It encodes CASRQTSVTPGQYF.

This clonotype was found many times. CDR3 sequence (DNA): TGTGCCAGCAGCGTTATGCCGCAGAGTACTGAAGCTTTCTTT. Residues: CASSVMPQSTEAFF. The genes are TRBV6-1 and TRBJ1-1; D is unclear. The length of the CDR3 is 14 residues. V was shortened by 6 bases and J by 5 bases, with 16 bases between the two germline ends. The V gene's germline CDR1 is MNHNS and CDR2 SASEGT.